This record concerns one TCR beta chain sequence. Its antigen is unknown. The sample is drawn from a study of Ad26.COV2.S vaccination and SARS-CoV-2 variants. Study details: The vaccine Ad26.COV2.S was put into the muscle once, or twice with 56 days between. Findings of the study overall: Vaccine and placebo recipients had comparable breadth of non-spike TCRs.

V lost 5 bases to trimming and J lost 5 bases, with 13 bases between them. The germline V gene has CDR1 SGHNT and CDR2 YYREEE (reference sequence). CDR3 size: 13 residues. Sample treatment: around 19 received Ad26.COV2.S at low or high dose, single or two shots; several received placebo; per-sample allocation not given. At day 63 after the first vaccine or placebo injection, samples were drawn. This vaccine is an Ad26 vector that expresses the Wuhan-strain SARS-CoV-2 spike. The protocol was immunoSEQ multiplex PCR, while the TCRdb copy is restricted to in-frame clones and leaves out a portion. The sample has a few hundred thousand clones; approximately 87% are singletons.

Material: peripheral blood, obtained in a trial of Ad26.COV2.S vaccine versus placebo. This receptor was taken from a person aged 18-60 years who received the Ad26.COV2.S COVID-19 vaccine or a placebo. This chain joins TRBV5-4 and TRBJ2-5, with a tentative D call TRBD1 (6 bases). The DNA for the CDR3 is TGTGCCAGCAGTTCAGGGGAAATGGAGACCCAGTACTTC. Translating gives CASSSGEMETQYF. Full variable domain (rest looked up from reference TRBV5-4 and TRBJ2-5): ETGVTQSPTHLIKTRGQQVTLRCSSQSGHNTVSWYQQALGQGPQFIFQYYREEENGRGNFPPRFSGLQFPNYSSELNVNALELDDSALYLCASSSGEMETQYFGPGTRLLVL.